The 7 T cell receptor beta chains below were found in one sample sequenced in a study of T cells expressing NK-cell markers (dated by TCRdb to about 2020). Library method: 5' RACE. The sequencer was an Illumina HiSeq 2000. The reads went through TCRdb reprocessing, and each CDR3 protein sequence gets one entry with no DNA. The table kept for this sample lists about 550,000 distinct CDR3 sequences. The ten largest clonotypes hold around 4% of the sample. Specimen: blood T cells: a sorted CD56 or NKG2C T cell subset, CD4+ or CD8+ T cells, or bulk PBMC T cells (not recorded which). The source of these receptors is a man between 18 and 35 years old in good health. Donor details come from another sample of the same person, matched by shared clones.

V is TRBV5-1 and J is TRBJ2-3; absent DNA, TCRdb's TRBD2 call cannot be checked. From germline, CDR1 is SGHRS and CDR2 YFSETQ. This CDR3 region has 15 residues. CDR3 residues: CASGPTTSGTDTQYF.

The J gene is TRBJ2-1, the V gene TRBV29-1; TCRdb reports TRBD2, a call that lacks DNA to check it against. This CDR3 spans 13 amino acids. Germline V gives CDR1 SQVTM, CDR2 ANQGSEA. The CDR3 loop is CSVAGTSKNEQFF.

The rearrangement joins TRBV2 to TRBJ2-1. Germline lookup yields CDR1 SNHLY and CDR2 FYNNEI. This CDR3 region has 13 residues. CDR3 sequence reads: CASRARQRDEQFF.

The V gene is TRBV19, the J gene TRBJ2-3. Germline assignment: CDR1 LNHDA and CDR2 SQIVND (reference sequence). This CDR3 is built from 13 residues. CDR3 protein: CASSMVAADTQYF.

V gene TRBV5-1 combines with J gene TRBJ2-3; TCRdb returns TRBD2, unconfirmable since there is no DNA. The CDR3 extends over 15 amino acids. Germline loops: CDR1 SGHRS, CDR2 YFSETQ. This CDR3 reads CASSNSGKMGDTQYF. The variable domain in full, with the rest retrieved from reference TRBV5-1 and TRBJ2-3, is KAGVTQTPRYLIKTRGQQVTLSCSPISGHRSVSWYQQTPGQGLQFLFEYFSETQRNKGNFPGRFSGRQFSNSRSEMNVSTLELGDSALYLCASSNSGKMGDTQYFGPGTRLTVL.

The chain joins TRBV4-1 to TRBJ2-5; with no DNA, the TCRdb D assignment of TRBD2 cannot be verified. Germline CDR1 is MGHRA and CDR2 is YSYEKL. The CDR3 totals 19 residues. CDR3: CASSQVRASGSVWQETQYF.

This sequence joins TRBV15 and TRBJ1-2. Germline CDR1 LNHNV, CDR2 YYDKDF (reference sequence). The CDR3 is made up of 16 amino acids. The chain's CDR3 is CATSRDQVGANYGYTF. Together with reference TRBV15 and TRBJ1-2, the CDR3 gives the full variable domain: DAMVIQNPRYQVTQFGKPVTLSCSQTLNHNVMYWYQQKSSQAPKLLFHYYDKDFNNEADTPDNFQSRRPNTSFCFLDIRSPGLGDTAMYLCATSRDQVGANYGYTFGSGTRLTVV.